This T cell receptor (beta chain) came from a study of T cell repertoires in cytomegalovirus infection. The overall study: Public TCR beta signature analysis indicated the presence of both CMV infection and matching HLA type.

The CDR3 covers 14 residues. The germline CDR1 and CDR2 sequences are MNHEY and SMNVEV (reference sequence). Trimming left V 5 bases short and J 5 bases short, with 13 bases between. This clonotype was seen more than once but under ten times. From the reads, TCRdb called clonotypes with MiXCR, one entry per CDR3 protein. The profile shows about 490,000 distinct CDR3 sequences, 16% of them singletons. Material: CD8+ T cells from PBMCs. The clonotype was recovered from a human donor in good health (CMV status not recorded). Some clones in this sample may be carry-over from other donors' samples. The rearrangement links TRBV27 to TRBJ1-5; tentatively, D is TRBD1 (6 bases). CDR3 nucleotides: TGTGCCAGCAGTGAAGGGGGTCTGTATCAGCCCCAGCATTTT. Protein product: CASSEGGLYQPQHF.